This entry features one T cell receptor (beta chain) sequence. The data were taken from a study of OX40 agonist ivuxolimab in advanced cancers. Study information: A partial response was reached by three patients: one with hepatocellular carcinoma and two with cutaneous melanoma.

Profiling relied on immunoSEQ multiplex PCR, and the TCRdb table lists in-frame clones only, not all of them. Of 15,000 to 20,000 clones detected, over 60% appear once; the ten largest clones hold 35% to 50%. Looked up from germline, CDR1 is SGDLS and CDR2 is YYNGEE. The CDR3 sequence is 16 residues long. Trimming took 4 bases from V and 5 from J, leaving 18 bases between them. The sequencing here drew on CD4+ or CD8+ T cells sorted from blood, taken in a trial of the OX40 agonist ivuxolimab. This clonotype was obtained from an adult with an advanced solid tumor such as melanoma, head and neck, liver or kidney cancer. V gene TRBV9 combines with J gene TRBJ1-4; D not certain. The CDR3 reads CASSPQAGGGNEKLFF. In DNA form, the CDR3 reads TGTGCCAGCAGCCCTCAGGCGGGTGGAGGGAATGAAAAACTGTTTTTT.